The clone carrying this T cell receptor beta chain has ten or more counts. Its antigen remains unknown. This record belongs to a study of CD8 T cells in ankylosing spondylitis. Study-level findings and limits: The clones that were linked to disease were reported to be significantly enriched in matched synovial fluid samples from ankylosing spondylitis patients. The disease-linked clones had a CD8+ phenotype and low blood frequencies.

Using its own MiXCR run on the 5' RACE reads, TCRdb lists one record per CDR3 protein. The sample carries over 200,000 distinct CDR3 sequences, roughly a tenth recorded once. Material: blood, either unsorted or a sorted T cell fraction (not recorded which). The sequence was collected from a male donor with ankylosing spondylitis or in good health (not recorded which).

Here the CDR3 DNA reads TGCAGTGCTAGAGAAGGAGCGGGGAAACCCGAGCAGTTCTTC. It codes for CSAREGAGKPEQFF. V and J are TRBV20-1 and TRBJ2-1, with 7 nucleotides matching TRBD2. Trimming took 0 bases from V and 10 from J; bases not matched to a gene: 9. The CDR3 spans 14 residues. The V gene's germline CDR1 is DFQATT and CDR2 SNEGSKA (reference sequence).